The TCR beta chain described here comes from a study of shared clonotypes between healthy human individuals. Study-wide results and limits: It was observed that 5% to 6.5% of naive CD4 clonotypes were shared across several donors.

The sorted-subset replicate PCRs were given roughly 190 ng DNA, which is 31,000 or so T cell genomes. Sequenced by immunoSEQ multiplex PCR; TCRdb stores in-frame clones only, minus some. The top ten clones hold approximately 0.4% of a sample with 2 million to 2.5 million clones, approximately 95% of them seen once. CDR1 is LNHNV and CDR2 is YYDKDF in the germline V gene (reference sequence). This CDR3 has 15 amino acids. V lost 3 bases and J lost 4; bases outside the gene matches: 7. CD4+ cells were split into CD45RA+ naive and CD45RA-negative memory subsets. Details on this clone: Its antigen is undetermined.

The sequence derives from a man in his late teens or twenties in good health. Some clones in this sample may be carry-over from other donors' samples. The sample was naive CD4+ T cells from PBMCs. Documented subset: CD45RA+ positively selected. This chain links TRBV15 with TRBJ1-2; the match to TRBD1 covers 8 bases. In DNA form, the CDR3 reads TGTGCCACCAGCAGGGAGGCAGGGACAGGCTATGGCTACACCTTC. Residues: CATSREAGTGYGYTF.